The 23 T cell receptor beta chains listed next were all sequenced from one sample in a study of human T cells and chemical hapten exposure. MiXCR, run by TCRdb on the RACE reads, gives a single entry per CDR3 protein. The repertoire has 95,000 to 150,000 distinct CDR3 sequences, around 10% of them found once; the top ten carry more than 2%. Time point given: patch test 3, about 24 weeks after DPC sensitization. Treatment noted: therapeutic diphenylcyclopropenone sensitization with weekly scalp DPC. This sample comprised whole blood, obtained in connection with sensitization to the hapten diphenylcyclopropenone (DPC). All receptors derive from a woman between 45 and 65 years old with alopecia areata. Some clones in this sample may be carry-over from other donors' samples.

This clonotype was seen only a few times. The rearrangement links TRBV10-3 to TRBJ1-1; D is possibly TRBD1 (5 bases). CDR1 and CDR2 from the germline V gene are ENHRY and SYGVKD. The CDR3 has 12 amino acids. The V gene lost 0 bases and the J gene lost 12 bases, with 11 bases spanning the gap. The CDR3 DNA reads TGTGCCATCAGTGAGTCGGGGGGGACGTCTTTCTTT. Translating it yields CAISESGGTSFF.

The chain employs TRBV2 and TRBJ2-7; 10 nucleotides agree with TRBD2. CDR3 length: 16 residues. From germline, CDR1 is SNHLY and CDR2 FYNNEI. Trimming removed 6 bases from V and 3 bases from J; junction bases left unmatched: 11. Here the CDR3 reads CASSYSGGAVYYEQYF. DNA of the CDR3: TGTGCCAGCAGCTACAGCGGGGGGGCTGTTTACTACGAGCAGTACTTC.

This clonotype showed up just a few times. The J gene is TRBJ2-7, the V gene TRBV27; D is tentatively TRBD1 or TRBD2 (6 bases each). V lost 8 bases and J 4 bases, leaving 24 bases between the germline ends. The CDR3 extends over 16 amino acids. Looked up from germline, CDR1 is MNHEY and CDR2 is SMNVEV (reference sequence). This CDR3 reads CASASLGGQAQYEQYF. The CDR3 region has the DNA TGTGCCAGCGCCTCCTTAGGGGGGCAAGCTCAGTACGAGCAGTACTTC.

This clonotype was detected a few times. The J gene is TRBJ2-5, the V gene TRBV6-2 or TRBV6-3; no clear D gene. The CDR3 is made up of 15 amino acids. V lost 4 bases to trimming and J lost 5 bases, with 17 bases between them. The germline V gene has CDR1 MNHEY and CDR2 SVGEGT. The CDR3 DNA reads as TGTGCCAGCAGTTTCCCAGTTGGTCGGAGTGAGACCCAGTACTTC. The encoded protein is CASSFPVGRSETQYF.

This clonotype has a handful of counts. This chain links TRBV2 with TRBJ2-7, with D uncertain. The CDR3 length is 15 residues. V was trimmed by 1 base and J by 0 bases, leaving 10 bases between them. Germline CDR1 reads SNHLY; CDR2 reads FYNNEI. CDR3: CASSEVETPSYEQYF. CDR3 sequence (DNA): TGTGCCAGCAGTGAAGTGGAGACCCCCTCCTACGAGCAGTACTTC.

On this clonotype itself: This clone may be a read error of a much larger clone one base away. The chain uses TRBV20-1 and TRBJ2-3; 12 bases match TRBD2. This CDR3 spans 17 amino acids. V lost 2 bases, J lost 2 bases, and 8 bases stayed unmatched. Germline values: CDR1 DFQATT, CDR2 SNEGSKA (reference sequence). CDR3 in amino acids: CSARNEGLAGTTDTQYF. The CDR3 coding sequence is TGCAGTGCTAGAAATGAAGGACTAGCGGGGACCACAGATACGCAGTATTTT.

Ten or more counts support this clonotype. J is TRBJ2-1 and V is TRBV28, with a possible D match to TRBD2 (6 bases). V lost 6 bases and J lost 10, with 16 bases in between. The CDR3 length is 13 residues. Germline-derived CDR1 and CDR2 are MDHEN and SYDVKM. Here the CDR3 reads CASSSGVVGEQFF. For the CDR3, the DNA is TGTGCCAGCAGCTCGGGGGTAGTAGGGGAGCAGTTCTTC.

In DNA, the CDR3 is TGTGCCAGCAGCATGTTCGGGTACTTC. Its translation is CASSMFGYF. The chain is built from TRBV21-1 and TRBJ2-7. TRBV21-1 represents a pseudogene. The CDR3 totals 9 residues.

This clonotype was counted many times. J is TRBJ2-7 and V is TRBV20-1; the match to TRBD2 covers 8 bases. V lost 5 bases and J lost 5; bases outside the gene matches: 8. The length of the CDR3 is 13 residues. Looked up from germline, CDR1 is DFQATT and CDR2 is SNEGSKA (reference sequence). DNA of the CDR3: TGCAGTGCTCCGGGACTAGGTAAAAACGAGCAGTACTTC. This gives the protein CSAPGLGKNEQYF.

The chain has TRBV10-3 and TRBJ2-1; 12 nucleotides line up with TRBD2. CDR3 length: 15 residues. The germline CDR1 and CDR2 sequences are ENHRY and SYGVKD. V trimming: 5 bases; J trimming: 9 bases; junction bases outside the gene matches: 8. CDR3 in DNA: TGTGCCATCAGTAACCTAGCGGGAGGGCCTGGTGAGCAGTTCTTC. This codes for CAISNLAGGPGEQFF.

This clonotype was counted between two and nine times. This chain joins TRBV20-1 and TRBJ2-1; D perhaps matches TRBD2 (6 bases). There are 14 residues in the CDR3. V lost 4 bases, J lost 0 bases, and 10 bases lay in between. Germline V gives CDR1 DFQATT, CDR2 SNEGSKA (reference sequence). The DNA of the CDR3 is TGCAGTGCTATTAGCGGTAGCTCCTACAATGAGCAGTTCTTC. Translating gives CSAISGSSYNEQFF.

This clonotype was detected only a few times. The chain employs TRBV5-4 and TRBJ1-4, with TRBD1 matching 8 bases. The V gene's germline CDR1 is SGHNT and CDR2 YYREEE (reference sequence). CDR3 length: 13 residues. J was trimmed by 7 bases and V by 4 bases; bases with no gene match: 3. The CDR3 here is CASSTGGGEKLFF. The CDR3 nucleotides are TGTGCCAGCAGCACAGGGGGGGGTGAAAAACTGTTTTTT.

This chain links TRBV29-1 with TRBJ2-2; D perhaps matches TRBD2 (6 bases). Trimming cost V 7 bases and J 0 bases, with 12 bases left between them. The CDR3 contains 14 residues. Germline V gene lookup returns CDR1 SQVTM and CDR2 ANQGSEA. The CDR3 sequence is CSGTPSANTGELFF. CDR3 nucleotide sequence: TGCAGCGGCACGCCTAGCGCGAACACCGGGGAGCTGTTTTTT.

This clonotype has a handful of counts. The J gene is TRBJ2-7, the V gene TRBV20-1; D is unclear. CDR1 is DFQATT and CDR2 is SNEGSKA in the germline V gene (reference sequence). Trimming took off 5 bases at V and 3 bases at J, with 14 bases between the two ends. This CDR3 comprises 13 residues. The CDR3 region has the DNA TGCAGTGCTCAGCCTCTTCGGCGCTACGAGCAGTACTTC. Its translation: CSAQPLRRYEQYF.

This clonotype was counted only a few times. The V gene is TRBV13, the J gene TRBJ1-6; D is unclear. Germline CDR1 and CDR2: PRHDT and FYEKMQ (reference sequence). CDR3 length equals 15 residues. V shed 5 bases and J shed 0 bases, with 8 bases lying between them. CDR3: CASSPRNSYNSPLHF. The CDR3 DNA sequence: TGTGCCAGCAGCCCGAGAAACTCCTATAATTCACCCCTCCACTTT.

This clonotype was recorded at least ten times. J is TRBJ2-7 and V is TRBV7-2; possible D gene TRBD2, 5 bases. The V end lost 4 bases, the J end lost 8 bases, and 9 bases lay between the germline ends. Germline loops: CDR1 SGHTA, CDR2 FQGNSA. The CDR3 covers 11 residues. CDR3 residues: CASSSDGKQYF. The CDR3 DNA reads as TGTGCCAGCAGCTCTGACGGGAAGCAGTACTTC. Combining the CDR3 with reference TRBV7-2 and TRBJ2-7 gives the whole variable domain GAGVSQSPSNKVTEKGKDVELRCDPISGHTALYWYRQSLGQGLEFLIYFQGNSAPDKSGLPSDRFSAERTGGSVSTLTIQRTQQEDSAVYLCASSSDGKQYFGPGTRLTVT.

This clonotype was counted a few times. The chain couples TRBV27 to TRBJ1-1; D perhaps matches TRBD1 (5 bases). The CDR3 spans 13 residues. The germline V gene encodes CDR1 MNHEY and CDR2 SMNVEV (reference sequence). V was clipped by 5 bases and J by 3 bases, with 10 bases between them. Here the CDR3 reads CASSLQGYTEAFF. CDR3 bases: TGTGCCAGCAGTCTTCAGGGATACACTGAAGCTTTCTTT.

This clonotype was recorded a few times. The V call is TRBV29-1, the J call TRBJ2-7; TRBD1 aligns across 7 bases. The junction had 11 bases not matched to a gene; V was cut back by 5 bases and J by 1 base. This CDR3 contains 15 residues. Germline assignment: CDR1 SQVTM and CDR2 ANQGSEA. The CDR3 DNA sequence: TGCAGCGTTTATTCCGGGACAGCCAAATCCTACGAGCAGTACTTC. Encoded protein: CSVYSGTAKSYEQYF.

A remark on this clonotype: The junction and the germline gene differ at one end; a read error may be behind it. The V call is TRBV11-2, the J call TRBJ1-6; D gene unclear. The CDR3 extends over 13 amino acids. Germline V gene lookup returns CDR1 SGHAT and CDR2 FQNNGV. CDR3 sequence (DNA): TGTGCCAGCAGCCTAGAAAAGAGTTCACCCCTCCACTTT. Translated, it gives CASSLEKSSPLHF.

This clonotype was seen repeatedly, ten times or more. V is TRBV7-2 and J is TRBJ2-3; TRBD2 agrees at 8 bases. Germline CDR1 reads SGHTA; CDR2 reads FQGNSA. V shed 5 bases, J shed 4 bases, and the junction held 14 bases outside the gene matches. CDR3 length: 17 amino acids. The CDR3 DNA follows: TGTGCCAGCAGCCCAGGAGGGACTAGATGGGGGTCAGATACGCAGTATTTT. Amino acids: CASSPGGTRWGSDTQYF.

This clonotype was seen at least ten times. The genes are TRBV6-5 and TRBJ2-1; perhaps TRBD2 as D (6 bases). V lost 5 bases and J 0 bases, leaving 11 bases between the germline ends. Germline V gene lookup returns CDR1 MNHEY and CDR2 SVGAGI. This CDR3 has 15 residues. CDR3 coding DNA: TGTGCCAGCAGTAGGGAGGTCCTCTCCTACAATGAGCAGTTCTTC. Amino acids: CASSREVLSYNEQFF.

The chain employs TRBV10-2 and TRBJ2-6, with 7 positions matching TRBD1. V trimming: 6 bases; J trimming: 3 bases; junction bases outside the gene matches: 5. Germline assignment: CDR1 WSHSY and CDR2 SAAADI. The CDR3 loop spans 15 amino acids. The CDR3 protein is CASRGTVSGANVLTF. The CDR3 DNA reads as TGCGCCAGCAGAGGGACAGTGAGTGGGGCCAACGTCCTGACTTTC.

J is TRBJ1-1 and V is TRBV12-3 or TRBV12-4; 7 nucleotides align to TRBD1. The CDR3 totals 13 residues. The ends lost 7 bases at V and 4 bases at J; junction bases unmatched: 6. The CDR3 spells CASNTGQSTEAFF. CDR3 nucleotides: TGTGCCAGCAACACGGGACAGTCCACTGAAGCTTTCTTT.